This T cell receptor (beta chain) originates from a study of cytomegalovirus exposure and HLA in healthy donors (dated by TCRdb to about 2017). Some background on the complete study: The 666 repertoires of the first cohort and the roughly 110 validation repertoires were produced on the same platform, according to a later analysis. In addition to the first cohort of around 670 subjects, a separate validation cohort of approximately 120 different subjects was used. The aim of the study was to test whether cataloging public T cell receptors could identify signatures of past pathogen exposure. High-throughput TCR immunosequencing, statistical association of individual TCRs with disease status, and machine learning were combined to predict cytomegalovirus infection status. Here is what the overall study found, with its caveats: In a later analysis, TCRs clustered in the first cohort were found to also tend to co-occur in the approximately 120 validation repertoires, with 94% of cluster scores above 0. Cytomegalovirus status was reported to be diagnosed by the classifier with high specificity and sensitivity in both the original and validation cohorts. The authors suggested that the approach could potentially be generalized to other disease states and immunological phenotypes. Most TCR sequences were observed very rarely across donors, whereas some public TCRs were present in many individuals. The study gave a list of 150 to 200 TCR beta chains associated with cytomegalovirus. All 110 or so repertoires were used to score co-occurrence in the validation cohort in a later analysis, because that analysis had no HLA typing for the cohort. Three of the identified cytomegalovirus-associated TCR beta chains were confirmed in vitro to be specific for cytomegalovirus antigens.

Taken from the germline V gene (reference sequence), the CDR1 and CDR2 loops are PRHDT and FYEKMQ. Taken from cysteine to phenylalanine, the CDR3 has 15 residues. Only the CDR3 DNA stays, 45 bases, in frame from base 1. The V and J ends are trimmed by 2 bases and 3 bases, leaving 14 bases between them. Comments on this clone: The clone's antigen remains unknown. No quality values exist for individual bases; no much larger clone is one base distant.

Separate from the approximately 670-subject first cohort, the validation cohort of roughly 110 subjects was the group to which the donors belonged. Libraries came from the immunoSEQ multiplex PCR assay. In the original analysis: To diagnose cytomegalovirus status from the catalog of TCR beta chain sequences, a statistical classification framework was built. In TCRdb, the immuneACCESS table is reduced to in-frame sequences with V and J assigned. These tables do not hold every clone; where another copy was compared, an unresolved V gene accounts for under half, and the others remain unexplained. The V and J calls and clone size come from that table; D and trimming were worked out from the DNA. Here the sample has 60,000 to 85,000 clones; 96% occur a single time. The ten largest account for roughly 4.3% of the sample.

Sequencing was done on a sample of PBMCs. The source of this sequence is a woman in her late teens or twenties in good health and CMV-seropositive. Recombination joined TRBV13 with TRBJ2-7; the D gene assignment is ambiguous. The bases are TGTGCCAGCAGCTTAAAGCCCTTGGGCCTCTACGAGCAGTACTTC. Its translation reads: CASSLKPLGLYEQYF.